Each of the 11 T cell receptor beta chains below was sequenced from the same sample in a study of molecular identifiers for immune sequencing clone quantification. Each CDR3 protein gets one entry after TCRdb re-called the PCR reads with MiXCR. Counted here are 80,000 to 130,000 distinct CDR3 sequences, 36% occurring once; the ten biggest clones make up under 5.5%. Sample: naive CD8+ T cells from blood, with Jurkat cell RNA spiked in. Subset given: FACS-sorted CD8+CD4-CCR7+CD45RA+ naive T cells. The receptor source for this set is a human donor in good health. Some libraries in this study had Jurkat cell RNA spiked in.

As regards this clonotype: At one end, the junction sequence differs from germline, possibly due to a read error. The chain employs TRBV3-1 and TRBJ2-2; TRBD1 is a possible D gene (6 bases). Germline loops: CDR1 LGHDT, CDR2 YNNKEL (reference sequence). The CDR3 sequence is 15 residues long. CDR3 amino acids: CASSVQGYGTGELIF. The CDR3 coding sequence is TGTGCCAGCAGCGTACAGGGCTACGGCACCGGGGAGCTGATTTTT.

The sample holds many counts of this clonotype. The J gene is TRBJ2-1, the V gene TRBV7-2; D is tentatively TRBD1 or TRBD2 (5 bases each). This CDR3 has 15 residues. Trimming removed 2 bases at V and 2 bases at J, with 10 bases between. Per the germline V gene, CDR1 is SGHTA and CDR2 is FQGNSA. The CDR3 protein is CASSLRGAAYNEQFF. CDR3 nucleotides: TGTGCCAGCAGCTTAAGAGGGGCAGCCTACAATGAGCAGTTCTTC. The entire variable domain, with the rest obtained from reference TRBV7-2 and TRBJ2-1, is as follows: GAGVSQSPSNKVTEKGKDVELRCDPISGHTALYWYRQSLGQGLEFLIYFQGNSAPDKSGLPSDRFSAERTGGSVSTLTIQRTQQEDSAVYLCASSLRGAAYNEQFFGPGTRLTVL.

This rearrangement joins TRBV2 to TRBJ2-7; 10 bases fit TRBD2. This CDR3 has 12 amino acids. J was trimmed by 9 bases and V by 10 bases; bases with no gene match: 9. Germline lookup yields CDR1 SNHLY and CDR2 FYNNEI. Written as DNA, the CDR3 is TGTGCCACCCGGACTAGCGGAGACGGGCAGTACTTC. Residues: CATRTSGDGQYF.

The chain uses TRBV24-1 and TRBJ1-5; the D gene is possibly TRBD1 (5 bases). Trimming left V 4 bases short and J 4 bases short, with 10 bases between. CDR1 KGHDR and CDR2 SFDVKD come from the germline V gene. The CDR3 is made up of 14 amino acids. CDR3 nucleotide sequence: TGTGCCACCAGTGACCCAGGGATAAATCAGCCCCAGCATTTT. The encoded protein is CATSDPGINQPQHF.

The chain is built from TRBV28 and TRBJ2-7; TRBD1 agrees at 8 bases. J lost 2 bases, V lost 5 bases, and 17 bases had no gene match. Germline V gene sequence: CDR1 MDHEN, CDR2 SYDVKM. CDR3 length: 18 amino acids. CDR3 sequence (DNA): TGTGCCAGCAGTACCCATGGACAGGGTATTGCCTCGGCCTACGAGCAGTACTTC. Amino acid sequence: CASSTHGQGIASAYEQYF.

CDR3 in amino acids: CSARGTSGEMTDTQYF. The CDR3 nucleotides are TGCAGTGCTAGAGGTACCAGCGGAGAGATGACAGATACGCAGTATTTT. This sequence joins TRBV20-1 and TRBJ2-3, with D maybe TRBD2 (5 bases). CDR1 is DFQATT and CDR2 is SNEGSKA in the germline V gene (reference sequence). With 1 base removed from V and 3 bases from J, the gap between germline ends came to 17 bases. This CDR3 is 16 amino acids long.

The gene calls are TRBV6-2 or TRBV6-3 and TRBJ2-4; TRBD2 matches 8 bases. Unmatched junction bases numbered 31, after V lost 8 bases and J lost 1 base. Germline loops: CDR1 MNHEY, CDR2 SVGEGT. The CDR3 is 23 amino acids. Here the CDR3 DNA reads TGTGCCAGCGGCAAGACCTCCTGGGCAGGGCCTGGATGGCGGGAGGAGGCCAAAAACATTCAGTACTTC. Translation: CASGKTSWAGPGWREEAKNIQYF.

This clonotype was seen a handful of times. The gene calls are TRBV28 and TRBJ2-3, with D perhaps matching TRBD1 (5 bases). This CDR3 has 14 amino acids. Germline assignment: CDR1 MDHEN and CDR2 SYDVKM. Trimming removed 3 bases from V and 1 base from J, with 8 bases in between. The CDR3 DNA reads TGTGCCAGCAGTTTCAGGGTTGGCACAGATACGCAGTATTTT. Protein product: CASSFRVGTDTQYF.

The table lists this clonotype with many counts. V and J are TRBV11-2 and TRBJ2-3; 9 bases line up with TRBD2. V lost 5 bases and J lost 5; bases outside the gene matches: 8. The CDR3 covers 15 residues. CDR1 is SGHAT, CDR2 FQNNGV, per germline. The CDR3 is CASSPLAGAGDTQYF. Here the CDR3 DNA reads TGTGCCAGCAGCCCCTTAGCGGGAGCGGGAGATACGCAGTATTTT.

This chain joins TRBV4-3 and TRBJ2-1, with a weak D call TRBD2 (5 bases). The CDR3 loop spans 14 amino acids. Germline lookup yields CDR1 LGHNA and CDR2 YSLEER. V gave up 1 base and J gave up 9 bases, with 13 bases separating them. This chain's CDR3 is CASSQVYGVREQFF. CDR3 nucleotide sequence: TGCGCCAGCAGCCAAGTGTACGGGGTCCGTGAGCAGTTCTTC.

This clonotype appeared once. The V and J genes are TRBV28 and TRBJ2-1, with D hard to call. The CDR3 totals 19 residues. Trimming shortened V by 3 bases and J by 6 bases, and 27 bases separated the two germline ends. The germline CDR1 and CDR2 sequences are MDHEN and SYDVKM. DNA of the CDR3: TGTGCCAGCAGTTTTATAATACAGCAGGCCCGCAGTCCCCTCAATGAGCAGTTCTTC. As protein: CASSFIIQQARSPLNEQFF. Looking up the rest from reference TRBV28 and TRBJ2-1 gives the full variable domain: DVKVTQSSRYLVKRTGEKVFLECVQDMDHENMFWYRQDPGLGLRLIYFSYDVKMKEKGDIPEGYSVSREKKERFSLILESASTNQTSMYLCASSFIIQQARSPLNEQFFGPGTRLTVL.